The 27 T cell receptor beta chains listed next were all sequenced from one sample in a study of early stage breast cancer tumors (dated by TCRdb to the late 2010s). Receptors were amplified or captured by the immunoSEQ multiplex PCR assay. TCRdb re-hosts the immuneACCESS table, in-frame sequences only. Its copies lack some clones; in the studies checked, an unresolved V gene accounts for under half of them, and the cause for the rest is not known. This sample gives fewer than 80,000 clones in total; around 80% of them show up just once. The ten largest clones take up about 4.8% of the sample. Sample: blood. These receptors all stem from a middle-aged person with breast cancer.

The chain recombines TRBV28 with TRBJ2-7; no definite D call. Germline V lookup: CDR1 MDHEN, CDR2 SYDVKM. The CDR3 spans 11 residues. The ends were cut back, 2 bases at V and 4 bases at J, with 3 bases in the middle. CDR3 residues: CASSLTYEQYF. For the CDR3, the DNA is TGTGCCAGCAGTTTAACGTACGAGCAGTACTTC.

The V call is TRBV4-1, the J call TRBJ2-1, with D perhaps matching TRBD1 (5 bases). CDR1 and CDR2 from the germline V gene are MGHRA and YSYEKL. This CDR3 spans 15 amino acids. Trimming shortened V by 2 bases and J by 5 bases, and 13 bases separated the two germline ends. This chain's CDR3 is CASSQPLKGNNEQFF. The CDR3 bases are TGCGCCAGCAGCCAACCCCTCAAGGGGAACAATGAGCAGTTCTTC.

This clone showed up just a few times. V gene TRBV11-2 combines with J gene TRBJ2-2, with unresolved D. Looked up from germline, CDR1 is SGHAT and CDR2 is FQNNGV. The CDR3 has 15 amino acids. The V end was cut by 3 bases, the J end by 5 bases, with 13 bases between. CDR3 in amino acids: CASSLGTIRTGELFF. Written as DNA, the CDR3 is TGTGCCAGCAGCTTGGGAACCATACGAACCGGGGAGCTGTTTTTT.

For the CDR3, the DNA is TGCAGCGTGGATCTCCAGACAGATACGCAGTATTTT. Protein sequence: CSVDLQTDTQYF. V usage is TRBV29-1 and J usage is TRBJ2-3; D is uncertain. The germline V gene has CDR1 SQVTM and CDR2 ANQGSEA. CDR3 length: 12 residues. Trimming stripped 6 bases from V and 3 bases from J, with 10 bases between.

The chain has TRBV18 and TRBJ2-6; 12 positions agree with TRBD1. Per germline, CDR1 KGHSH and CDR2 LQKENI. The CDR3 sequence is 18 residues long. J was trimmed by 0 bases and V by 4 bases; bases with no gene match: 4. The DNA of the CDR3 is TGTGCCAGCTCACGACGGGACAGGGGGCTCTCTGGGGCCAACGTCCTGACTTTC. Its protein is CASSRRDRGLSGANVLTF.

This chain joins TRBV5-1 and TRBJ2-7, with D unresolved. Trimming stripped 4 bases from V and 2 bases from J, with 7 bases between. The CDR3 covers 12 residues. CDR1 and CDR2 (germline): SGHRS, YFSETQ. In DNA form, the CDR3 reads TGCGCCAGCAGCCTGAACGCCTACGAGCAGTACTTC. The encoded protein is CASSLNAYEQYF.

The chain combines TRBV18 with TRBJ2-1; 15 bases line up with TRBD2. The CDR3 spans 16 residues. Germline assignment: CDR1 KGHSH and CDR2 LQKENI. V was clipped by 4 bases and J by 4 bases; unmatched bases: 2. The CDR3 protein is CASSLGTSGRYNEQFF. The CDR3 DNA reads TGTGCCAGCTCACTAGGGACTAGCGGGAGGTACAATGAGCAGTTCTTC. Full variable domain (outside the CDR3, taken from reference TRBV18 and TRBJ2-1): NAGVMQNPRHLVRRRGQEARLRCSPMKGHSHVYWYRQLPEEGLKFMVYLQKENIIDESGMPKERFSAEFPKEGPSILRIQQVVRGDSAAYFCASSLGTSGRYNEQFFGPGTRLTVL.

This clone was seen just once. This sequence joins TRBV5-8 and TRBJ2-5; TRBD1 agrees at 8 bases. Trimming at V came to 5 bases and at J to 2 bases, leaving 8 bases not matched to a gene. There are 15 residues in the CDR3. Per the germline V gene, CDR1 is SGHTS and CDR2 is YDEGEE. In DNA form, the CDR3 reads TGTGCCAGCAGACCTACAGGGGGAGGACAAGAGACCCAGTACTTC. Amino acids: CASRPTGGGQETQYF.

The gene calls are TRBV29-1 and TRBJ2-6; D may be TRBD1 (5 bases). The CDR3 is made up of 15 amino acids. Germline V gene sequence: CDR1 SQVTM, CDR2 ANQGSEA. The ends were cut back, 1 base at V and 0 bases at J, with 7 bases in the middle. The CDR3 DNA is TGCAGCGTTGAAGGTCAGGGCTCTGGGGCCAACGTCCTGACTTTC. This sequence encodes CSVEGQGSGANVLTF.

This chain links TRBV28 with TRBJ2-5, with unresolved D. The CDR3 contains 12 residues. The V and J ends lost 8 bases and 6 bases respectively, with 13 bases between them. Per germline, CDR1 MDHEN and CDR2 SYDVKM. The CDR3 sequence: CASGELEKTQYF. The CDR3 nucleotides read TGTGCCAGCGGCGAGCTCGAGAAGACCCAGTACTTC.

V is TRBV6-5 and J is TRBJ1-6; D is perhaps TRBD1 (6 bases). V lost 2 bases, J lost 9 bases, and 14 bases lay in between. The CDR3 runs 15 residues. CDR1 is MNHEY, CDR2 SVGAGI, per germline. The CDR3 region is CASSYTGRGISPLHF. The CDR3 DNA reads TGTGCCAGCAGTTACACCGGCAGGGGAATTTCACCCCTCCACTTT.

The chain employs TRBV6-5 and TRBJ2-5; TRBD2 matches at 9 bases. The V and J ends lost 6 bases and 3 bases, in that order; junction bases with no gene match: 8. Looked up from germline, CDR1 is MNHEY and CDR2 is SVGAGI. CDR3 length: 15 residues. The CDR3 DNA reads TGTGCCAGCAGGCCCCAGCTAGCGGGAAAAGAGACCCAGTACTTC. Amino acids: CASRPQLAGKETQYF.

This rearrangement joins TRBV27 to TRBJ1-3; 7 positions agree with TRBD1. This CDR3 region has 13 residues. Unmatched junction bases numbered 8, after V lost 5 bases and J lost 10 bases. Germline values: CDR1 MNHEY, CDR2 SMNVEV (reference sequence). The DNA of the CDR3 is TGTGCCAGCAGTGCGGACAGGACTAGGACCATATATTTT. This codes for CASSADRTRTIYF.

The chain carries TRBV19 and TRBJ1-4, with 8 bases aligning to TRBD1. The CDR3 is made up of 14 amino acids. The ends lost 3 bases at V and 7 bases at J; junction bases unmatched: 4. The V gene's germline CDR1 is LNHDA and CDR2 SQIVND (reference sequence). CDR3: CASSMVQGGEKLFF. CDR3 nucleotides: TGTGCCAGTAGTATGGTACAGGGGGGTGAAAAACTGTTTTTT.

The CDR3 region is CASSLRSGANEKLFF. CDR3 DNA: TGTGCCAGCAGCTTGAGATCAGGGGCTAATGAAAAACTGTTTTTT. The V gene is TRBV9, the J gene TRBJ1-4; possible D gene TRBD1, 6 bases. The CDR3 spans 15 residues. Germline lookup yields CDR1 SGDLS and CDR2 YYNGEE. V was pared by 4 bases and J by 3 bases, with 13 bases between. Based on the CDR3 plus reference TRBV9 and TRBJ1-4, the full variable domain is DSGVTQTPKHLITATGQRVTLRCSPRSGDLSVYWYQQSLDQGLQFLIQYYNGEERAKGNILERFSAQQFPDLHSELNLSSLELGDSALYFCASSLRSGANEKLFFGSGTQLSVL.

The count of this clone is one. V and J are TRBV7-8 and TRBJ2-5; 7 bases align to TRBD1. The CDR3 contains 16 residues. Germline V gene data show CDR1 as SGHVS and CDR2 as FQNEAQ. V lost 5 bases to trimming and J lost 2 bases; unmatched junction nucleotides: 11. As DNA, the CDR3 is TGTGCCAGCAGCCCCTTGCTAGGGGGCACACAAGAGACCCAGTACTTC. Its translation: CASSPLLGGTQETQYF.

V gene TRBV6-1 combines with J gene TRBJ1-5; TRBD1 matches at 8 bases. Germline CDR1 and CDR2: MNHNS and SASEGT. The CDR3 sequence is 14 residues long. The trim removed 4 bases at V and 7 bases at J, leaving 6 bases unmatched. CDR3 coding DNA: TGTGCCAGCAGTGGGACAGGGAGGGAGCAGCCCCAGCATTTT. Encoded protein: CASSGTGREQPQHF.

The DNA for the CDR3 is TGTGCCAGCAAAATTTTCGTTAGCAATCAGCCCCAGCATTTT. Protein: CASKIFVSNQPQHF. The chain employs TRBV28 and TRBJ1-5; unclear D gene. Germline V gives CDR1 MDHEN, CDR2 SYDVKM. This CDR3 is built from 14 residues. Trimming stripped 7 bases from V and 0 bases from J, with 10 bases between.

The chain uses TRBV5-1 and TRBJ1-5; TRBD1 matches at 7 bases. CDR3 length equals 14 residues. Germline V gives CDR1 SGHRS, CDR2 YFSETQ. V shed 4 bases and J 3 bases; nucleotides not matched to a gene: 4. The CDR3 DNA follows: TGCGCCAGCAGCCCAGGACAGGACAATCAGCCCCAGCATTTT. This codes for CASSPGQDNQPQHF.

This clone was seen just once. CDR3 sequence (DNA): TGTGCCAGCAGCGTAGGTGGACAGGGTGGAGAGACCCAGTACTTC. Translating gives CASSVGGQGGETQYF. The chain carries TRBV9 and TRBJ2-5, with 8 bases matching TRBD1. CDR1 is SGDLS, CDR2 YYNGEE, per germline. The CDR3 has 15 amino acids. The V gene end was trimmed by 0 bases and the J gene end by 4 bases; junction bases not matched to a gene: 5.

The chain joins TRBV7-8 to TRBJ1-2; D is perhaps TRBD1 (5 bases). The CDR3 loop spans 14 amino acids. Germline CDR1 SGHVS, CDR2 FQNEAQ. Between the trimmed V and J ends, which lost 1 base and 1 base, there was a span of 7 bases. CDR3 coding DNA: TGTGCCAGCAGCTTAGGACAGATTAACTATGGCTACACCTTC. Translated: CASSLGQINYGYTF.

V is TRBV15 and J is TRBJ2-5; D remains unclear. Germline loops: CDR1 LNHNV, CDR2 YYDKDF (reference sequence). Deletions cut 4 bases from V and 4 bases from J, with 16 bases between. This CDR3 spans 15 amino acids. The CDR3, as DNA: TGTGCCACCAGCACGTCACAAGCGATTAGAGAGACCCAGTACTTC. It is translated as CATSTSQAIRETQYF.

The chain combines TRBV7-2 with TRBJ1-5, with D possibly TRBD1 on 5 matching bases. V was clipped by 4 bases and J by 3 bases, with 16 bases between them. The CDR3 extends over 16 amino acids. Germline assignment: CDR1 SGHTA and CDR2 FQGNSA. The CDR3 protein is CASSSGGTGFNQPQHF. In DNA, the CDR3 is TGTGCCAGCAGCTCAGGTGGAACAGGCTTCAATCAGCCCCAGCATTTT.

The genes are TRBV2 and TRBJ1-1; no definite D call. Trimming removed 8 bases at V and 4 bases at J, with 14 bases between. CDR1 and CDR2 from the germline V gene are SNHLY and FYNNEI. This CDR3 has 13 residues. Written as DNA, the CDR3 is TGTGCCAGCGGCCGAACCATGAGCACTGAAGCTTTCTTT. It codes for CASGRTMSTEAFF.

The chain couples TRBV4-1 to TRBJ2-7; D unresolved. CDR1 is MGHRA, CDR2 YSYEKL, per germline. Trimming took off 5 bases at V and 2 bases at J, with 10 bases between the two ends. This CDR3 contains 13 residues. CDR3: CASSFREAYEQYF. DNA for the CDR3: TGCGCCAGCAGCTTTCGAGAGGCCTACGAGCAGTACTTC.

The V and J genes are TRBV7-2 and TRBJ1-5; 7 bases fit TRBD1. The CDR3 extends over 14 amino acids. Looked up from germline, CDR1 is SGHTA and CDR2 is FQGNSA. V was clipped by 2 bases and J by 6 bases; unmatched bases: 4. The CDR3 DNA reads as TGTGCCAGCAGCTTAAGGACAGGCGGTCAGCCCCAGCATTTT. Translated: CASSLRTGGQPQHF. The full variable domain, in which reference TRBV7-2 and TRBJ1-5 provide the parts outside the CDR3, is GAGVSQSPSNKVTEKGKDVELRCDPISGHTALYWYRQSLGQGLEFLIYFQGNSAPDKSGLPSDRFSAERTGGSVSTLTIQRTQQEDSAVYLCASSLRTGGQPQHFGDGTRLSIL.

DNA for the CDR3: TGCGCCAGCAGCTTCAGCGGGGGACCCTACGAGCAGTACTTC. Residues: CASSFSGGPYEQYF. The V gene is TRBV5-1, the J gene TRBJ2-7; 8 bases are a match to TRBD2. V shed 2 bases, J shed 2 bases, and the junction held 3 bases outside the gene matches. There are 14 residues in the CDR3. Per the germline V gene, CDR1 is SGHRS and CDR2 is YFSETQ. The complete variable domain, with remaining parts taken from reference TRBV5-1 and TRBJ2-7, reads KAGVTQTPRYLIKTRGQQVTLSCSPISGHRSVSWYQQTPGQGLQFLFEYFSETQRNKGNFPGRFSGRQFSNSRSEMNVSTLELGDSALYLCASSFSGGPYEQYFGPGTRLTVT.